The 22 T cell receptor beta chains below were found in one sample sequenced in a study of type 1 regulatory T cells. TCRdb itself ran the reads through MiXCR, one entry per CDR3 protein. The sample contains about 100,000 distinct CDR3 sequences, 25% to 40% of which appear only once. Sample: CD4+ T cells, either the whole sample or a sorted fraction (not recorded which). These receptor sequences come from a human donor in good health.

The chain employs TRBV7-2 and TRBJ2-1; D unclear. From germline, CDR1 is SGHTA and CDR2 FQGNSA. Trimming pared 1 base from V and 6 bases from J, leaving 7 bases between. This CDR3 has 13 residues. The CDR3 nucleotides are TGTGCCAGCAGCTTAGTCTATGGCAATGAGCAGTTCTTC. This sequence encodes CASSLVYGNEQFF.

The chain recombines TRBV10-3 with TRBJ2-1, with 10 bases that match TRBD2. Germline-derived CDR1 and CDR2 are ENHRY and SYGVKD. CDR3 size: 17 residues. V dropped 2 bases and J dropped 5; count of bases not matched to a gene: 9. CDR3 bases: TGTGCCATCAGTGAGGGAGGGACTAGCGCCGCCAACAATGAGCAGTTCTTC. Translating gives CAISEGGTSAANNEQFF.

This CDR3 is CSARTGPQLAGGYEQYF. The DNA of the CDR3 is TGCAGTGCTAGGACTGGTCCCCAACTAGCGGGAGGCTACGAGCAGTACTTC. J is TRBJ2-7 and V is TRBV20-1; 12 nucleotides agree with TRBD2. Germline CDR1 and CDR2: DFQATT and SNEGSKA (reference sequence). The CDR3 runs to 17 residues. The trim removed 3 bases at V and 3 bases at J, leaving 12 bases unmatched.

This clonotype was seen only a few times. V usage is TRBV11-2 and J usage is TRBJ2-7; 10 nucleotides line up with TRBD1. Looked up from germline, CDR1 is SGHAT and CDR2 is FQNNGV. V shed 1 base and J 4 bases; nucleotides not matched to a gene: 4. The CDR3 length is 15 residues. CDR3 bases: TGTGCCAGCAGCTTAGTTGGGACAGGGGCGTACGAGCAGTACTTC. Protein product: CASSLVGTGAYEQYF.

A few counts support this clonotype. V is TRBV5-1 and J is TRBJ2-2; the D gene is possibly TRBD1 (8 bases). Trimming cost V 4 bases and J 4 bases, with 17 bases left between them. The CDR3 contains 16 residues. Per the germline V gene, CDR1 is SGHRS and CDR2 is YFSETQ. CDR3 loop: CASSTYRGGVTGELFF. Here the CDR3 DNA reads TGCGCCAGCAGCACCTACAGGGGGGGGGTCACCGGGGAGCTGTTTTTT. The entire variable domain, with the rest obtained from reference TRBV5-1 and TRBJ2-2, is as follows: KAGVTQTPRYLIKTRGQQVTLSCSPISGHRSVSWYQQTPGQGLQFLFEYFSETQRNKGNFPGRFSGRQFSNSRSEMNVSTLELGDSALYLCASSTYRGGVTGELFFGEGSRLTVL.

The CDR3 protein is CASSTGGDSYEQYF. The DNA of the CDR3 is TGTGCCAGCAGCACCGGGGGGGACTCCTACGAGCAGTACTTC. The chain has TRBV7-9 and TRBJ2-7; 8 nucleotides line up with TRBD2. Germline trimming cut 5 bases from V and 0 bases from J; bases unmatched to any gene: 3. The germline gives CDR1 SEHNR, CDR2 FQNEAQ (reference sequence). CDR3 length: 14 residues.

V is TRBV5-1 and J is TRBJ2-3; TRBD2 is a possible D gene (7 bases). The CDR3 is 17 amino acids. From germline, CDR1 is SGHRS and CDR2 YFSETQ. Trimming cost V 0 bases and J 2 bases, with 16 bases left between them. The CDR3 nucleotides read TGCGCCAGCAGCTTGGTAGGGCGCGGGGGCTACACAGATACGCAGTATTTT. It is translated as CASSLVGRGGYTDTQYF.

This clonotype has just a few counts. The V gene is TRBV10-2, the J gene TRBJ2-3, with 7 bases matching TRBD2. The CDR3 consists of 15 residues. Germline values: CDR1 WSHSY, CDR2 SAAADI. Losses at the gene ends were 3 bases for V and 6 bases for J; bases not matched to a gene: 9. This CDR3 reads CASSEGREPRDTQYF. In DNA, the CDR3 is TGCGCCAGCAGTGAAGGGCGGGAGCCCCGGGATACGCAGTATTTT.

This chain links TRBV19 with TRBJ1-5; TRBD1 aligns across 7 bases. The J segment lost 2 bases and the V segment lost 4 bases, leaving 5 bases of the junction unmatched. CDR3 length equals 15 residues. CDR1 LNHDA and CDR2 SQIVND come from the germline V gene (reference sequence). The CDR3 reads CASSTTGLGNQPQHF. The CDR3 DNA reads TGTGCCAGTAGTACGACAGGGTTAGGCAATCAGCCCCAGCATTTT.

This clonotype was detected only a few times. A much larger clone is a single base away; this may be a read error. This chain uses TRBV20-1 with TRBJ2-1, with TRBD2 identical over 11 bases. CDR1 DFQATT and CDR2 SNEGSKA come from the germline V gene (reference sequence). This CDR3 has 15 amino acids. V shed 1 base and J 2 bases; nucleotides not matched to a gene: 1. This chain's CDR3 is CSARGSGRAYNEQFF. CDR3 coding DNA: TGCAGTGCTAGAGGTAGCGGGAGGGCCTACAATGAGCAGTTCTTC.

The chain employs TRBV7-8 and TRBJ2-7; TRBD1 matches at 7 bases. This CDR3 is built from 18 residues. From germline, CDR1 is SGHVS and CDR2 FQNEAQ. The J segment lost 0 bases and the V segment lost 1 base, leaving 12 bases of the junction unmatched. CDR3 residues: CASSLETLTGKVSYEQYF. In DNA form, the CDR3 reads TGTGCCAGCAGCTTAGAAACCTTGACAGGGAAGGTCTCCTACGAGCAGTACTTC.

This clonotype was detected a few times. The chain uses TRBV11-2 and TRBJ2-4; 9 positions agree with TRBD2. Germline loops: CDR1 SGHAT, CDR2 FQNNGV. The CDR3 contains 14 residues. Trimming at V came to 8 bases and at J to 5 bases, leaving 7 bases not matched to a gene. CDR3: CASGLAGVENIQYF. The CDR3 nucleotides read TGTGCCAGCGGGTTAGCGGGAGTAGAAAACATTCAGTACTTC.

This sequence joins TRBV6-1 and TRBJ2-1, with D possibly being TRBD1 or TRBD2 (5 bases each). CDR3 size: 11 residues. The germline V gene has CDR1 MNHNS and CDR2 SASEGT. The V and J ends lost 6 bases and 10 bases respectively, with 10 bases between them. Here the CDR3 DNA reads TGTGCCAGCAGGGACGGGACGGAGCAGTTCTTC. This sequence encodes CASRDGTEQFF.

V and J are TRBV19 and TRBJ2-3; weak D call: TRBD1 (5 bases). Per the germline V gene, CDR1 is LNHDA and CDR2 is SQIVND (reference sequence). The V end was cut by 3 bases, the J end by 0 bases, with 13 bases between. This CDR3 has 16 amino acids. The CDR3 DNA reads TGTGCCAGTAGTATGGGGCTGTATCCTAGCACAGATACGCAGTATTTT. Its translation: CASSMGLYPSTDTQYF.

The V call is TRBV11-2, the J call TRBJ2-7; 9 bases agree with TRBD1. V dropped 4 bases and J dropped 4; count of bases not matched to a gene: 8. The germline V gene encodes CDR1 SGHAT and CDR2 FQNNGV. This CDR3 is 15 amino acids long. This CDR3 reads CASSSIGTGYYEQYF. CDR3 bases: TGTGCCAGCAGCTCCATCGGGACAGGGTATTACGAGCAGTACTTC.

This clonotype was seen a few times. The J gene is TRBJ2-4, the V gene TRBV20-1; unclear D gene. Between the trimmed V and J ends, which lost 3 bases and 0 bases, there was a span of 12 bases. Germline CDR1 and CDR2: DFQATT and SNEGSKA (reference sequence). The CDR3 has 15 amino acids. The CDR3 bases are TGCAGTGCTAGTCCCTCTCCGGGAGCCAAAAACATTCAGTACTTC. Amino acids: CSASPSPGAKNIQYF.

The rearrangement uses TRBV18 and TRBJ2-1; TRBD2 might be the D (6 bases). Trimming took 5 bases from V and 0 from J, leaving 11 bases between them. Germline V lookup: CDR1 KGHSH, CDR2 LQKENI. The CDR3 has 15 residues. The CDR3 reads CASSIAESSYNEQFF. The DNA for the CDR3 is TGTGCCAGCTCAATAGCGGAGAGCTCCTACAATGAGCAGTTCTTC. Supplemented by reference TRBV18 and TRBJ2-1, the full variable domain reads NAGVMQNPRHLVRRRGQEARLRCSPMKGHSHVYWYRQLPEEGLKFMVYLQKENIIDESGMPKERFSAEFPKEGPSILRIQQVVRGDSAAYFCASSIAESSYNEQFFGPGTRLTVL.

The chain has TRBV20-1 and TRBJ2-5; D not resolved. Germline V lookup: CDR1 DFQATT, CDR2 SNEGSKA (reference sequence). V was cut by 3 bases and J by 2 bases, with 7 bases left in between. This CDR3 is 12 amino acids long. CDR3 nucleotide sequence: TGCAGTGCTAGTAGCTGGCAAGAGACCCAGTACTTC. Protein sequence: CSASSWQETQYF.

The chain has TRBV20-1 and TRBJ2-5; 7 bases are shared with TRBD1. CDR3 length: 13 residues. Trimming took 5 bases from V and 2 from J; bases not matched to a gene: 5. Per germline, CDR1 DFQATT and CDR2 SNEGSKA (reference sequence). The CDR3 DNA follows: TGCAGTGCTCGACAGGGCCCACAAGAGACCCAGTACTTC. Its protein product is CSARQGPQETQYF.

This clonotype turned up a few times. The chain couples TRBV20-1 to TRBJ2-7, with 8 positions matching TRBD2. The CDR3 runs to 14 residues. J lost 5 bases, V lost 3 bases, and 9 bases had no gene match. Per the germline V gene, CDR1 is DFQATT and CDR2 is SNEGSKA (reference sequence). This CDR3 is CSASYAGGVHEQYF. CDR3 coding DNA: TGCAGTGCTAGCTACGCGGGAGGTGTCCACGAGCAGTACTTC.

The V gene is TRBV4-1, the J gene TRBJ2-2; 7 nucleotides match TRBD1. The CDR3 runs 17 residues. Germline assignment: CDR1 MGHRA and CDR2 YSYEKL. V dropped 0 bases and J dropped 4; count of bases not matched to a gene: 8. The CDR3 nucleotides are TGCGCCAGCAGCCAAGATATAATGGGACAGCCCACCGGGGAGCTGTTTTTT. Protein: CASSQDIMGQPTGELFF.

This chain joins TRBV4-1 and TRBJ2-1, with 8 bases identical to TRBD2. Unmatched junction bases numbered 3, after V lost 1 base and J lost 1 base. The germline CDR1 and CDR2 sequences are MGHRA and YSYEKL. There are 16 residues in the CDR3. CDR3 region: CASSQATSGSYNEQFF. DNA for the CDR3: TGCGCCAGCAGCCAAGCCACTAGCGGATCCTACAATGAGCAGTTCTTC.